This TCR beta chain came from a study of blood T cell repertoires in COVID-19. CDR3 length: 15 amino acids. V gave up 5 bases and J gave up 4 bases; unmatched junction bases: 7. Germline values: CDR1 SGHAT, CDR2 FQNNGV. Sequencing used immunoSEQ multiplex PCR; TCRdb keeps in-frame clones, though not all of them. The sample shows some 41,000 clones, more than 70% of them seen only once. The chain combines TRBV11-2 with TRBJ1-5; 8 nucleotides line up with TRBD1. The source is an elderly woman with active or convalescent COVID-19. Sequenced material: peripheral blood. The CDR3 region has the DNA TGTGCCAGCAGCCCCGGGACAGGCAGTAATCAGCCCCAGCATTTT. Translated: CASSPGTGSNQPQHF. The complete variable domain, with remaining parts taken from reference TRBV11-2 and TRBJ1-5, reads EAGVAQSPRYKIIEKRQSVAFWCNPISGHATLYWYQQILGQGPKLLIQFQNNGVVDDSQLPKDRFSAERLKGVDSTLKIQPAKLEDSAVYLCASSPGTGSNQPQHFGDGTRLSIL.